The 7 T cell receptor beta chains listed next were all sequenced from one sample in a study of early T cells in non-severe SARS-CoV-2 infection. MiXCR, run by TCRdb on the 5' RACE reads, gives a single entry per CDR3 protein. The table lists about 84,000 distinct CDR3 sequences, about 12% of them singletons. The sample consisted of whole blood. The origin of the receptors is an adult who was a healthcare worker with PCR-confirmed SARS-CoV-2 infection or an uninfected control (not recorded which).

This chain connects TRBV29-1 to TRBJ1-4; D ambiguous. The germline gives CDR1 SQVTM, CDR2 ANQGSEA. The CDR3 contains 10 residues. V was pared by 6 bases and J by 5 bases, with 4 bases between. CDR3 bases: TGCAGCGTCGGGAATGAAAAACTGTTTTTT. It codes for CSVGNEKLFF.

V is TRBV3-1 and J is TRBJ1-6; D perhaps matches TRBD1 (5 bases). The germline CDR1 and CDR2 sequences are LGHDT and YNNKEL (reference sequence). The V gene lost 2 bases and the J gene lost 6 bases, with 14 bases spanning the gap. This CDR3 region has 16 residues. The CDR3 region has the DNA TGTGCCAGCAGCCAAAGCCAGGGAACCGGTAATTCACCCCTCCACTTT. Translated, it gives CASSQSQGTGNSPLHF.

The rearrangement joins TRBV20-1 to TRBJ2-1; D perhaps matches TRBD1 (5 bases). The germline gives CDR1 DFQATT, CDR2 SNEGSKA (reference sequence). This CDR3 comprises 13 residues. With 3 bases removed from V and 5 bases from J, the gap between germline ends came to 11 bases. CDR3 sequence (DNA): TGCAGTGCTAGGGTTACAGGTGACAATGAGCAGTTCTTC. It encodes CSARVTGDNEQFF.

The chain couples TRBV7-9 to TRBJ1-1; possibly TRBD1 for D (5 bases). The CDR3 consists of 13 residues. Germline CDR1 is SEHNR and CDR2 is FQNEAQ (reference sequence). The ends were cut back, 3 bases at V and 10 bases at J, with 15 bases in the middle. Here the CDR3 DNA reads TGTGCCAGCAGCTTCCGGGACTCCCTGGGAGCTTTCTTT. Translating it yields CASSFRDSLGAFF.

This clonotype was observed many times. The rearrangement uses TRBV12-3 or TRBV12-4 and TRBJ1-6; 10 nucleotides line up with TRBD1. The J segment lost 7 bases and the V segment lost 5 bases, leaving 2 bases of the junction unmatched. The CDR3 covers 14 residues. The DNA for the CDR3 is TGTGCCAGCAGTCCGGGACAGGGGAATTCACCCCTCCACTTT. Translated, it gives CASSPGQGNSPLHF.

Worth noting for this clonotype: This may come from a read error, since a much larger clone is one base off. The V gene is TRBV5-5, the J gene TRBJ2-3; D call uncertain. The CDR3 length is 12 residues. CDR1 and CDR2 (germline): SGHKS, YYEKEE (reference sequence). V was trimmed by 7 bases and J by 2 bases, leaving 8 bases between them. The CDR3 region has the DNA TGTGCCAGCGGCCAAGCCACAGATACGCAGTATTTT. Protein sequence: CASGQATDTQYF.

This clonotype was counted many times. The rearrangement uses TRBV30 and TRBJ1-1; a possible D gene is TRBD1 (6 bases). CDR3 length equals 13 residues. Germline-derived CDR1 and CDR2 are GTSNPN and SVGIG (reference sequence). V was pared by 3 bases and J by 2 bases, with 10 bases between. The CDR3 sequence: CAWSPDSNTEAFF. For the CDR3, the DNA is TGTGCCTGGAGCCCGGACAGCAACACTGAAGCTTTCTTT. The full variable domain, completed using reference TRBV30 and TRBJ1-1, is SQTIHQWPATLVQPVGSPLSLECTVEGTSNPNLYWYRQAAGRGLQLLFYSVGIGQISSEVPQNLSASRPQDRQFILSSKKLLLSDSGFYLCAWSPDSNTEAFFGQGTRLTVV.